This T cell receptor beta chain was identified during a study of shared clonotypes between healthy human individuals (dated by TCRdb to 2020 to 2022). Broadly, across the study: A couple of women and a few men aged 18 to 49 years were included in the cohort. For each donor, CD4 naive and CD4 memory were each given three plates, CD8 naive was given two plates, and CD8 memory was given one plate. Per donor, leukapheresis produced somewhere between about 0.94 and 8.9 billion PBMCs. The study deeply sequenced blood TCR repertoires of five healthy adults to estimate repertoire size and the extent of clonotype sharing between individuals. Different laboratories and diverse techniques were used to prepare libraries and sequence TCR repertoires, to increase sequencing depth and limit assay-specific biases. Overall results and qualifications from the work: The genetic and exposure-history diversity represented was limited by the small number of donors. Pairwise subsampling indicated that sequencing depth was expected to affect the degree of clonotype sharing among donors. Naive subsets generally had larger estimated clonotype richness than memory subsets. Higher generation probabilities were observed for clonotypes shared by all four sorted-subset donors than for non-shared clonotypes. Rarefaction of sorted-subset datasets indicated incomplete sequencing despite the large sequencing depth. About 5% of naive CD4, 3.5% of naive CD8, 2.3% of memory CD4, and 0.35% to 0.5% of memory CD8 clonotypes were shared across four donors. Only blood was sampled, and tissue TCR repertoires likely differ from those in blood.

Healthy HIV-negative adults with no recently reported acute infections or vaccinations were included as donors. Only Caucasian adults living in Nashville, Tennessee, USA were represented among the donors. CD4+ T cells were enriched by magnetic negative selection, after which naive cells were positively selected on CD45RA and the negative fraction was taken as the memory subset. Blood was obtained by leukapheresis, after which PBMCs were separated by Ficoll-Histopaque density gradient centrifugation and cryopreserved in liquid nitrogen vapor phase. Analytical flow cytometry was used to check the purity and quantity of every magnetically sorted T cell population. Genomic DNA was isolated from each sorted fraction and quantified by UV absorbance on a Nanodrop 2000c. V is pared back by 3 bases and J by 7 bases, with 22 bases lying between the germline termini. CDR3 length: 16 amino acids, cysteine to phenylalanine. Only the CDR3 DNA is retained, 48 bases long and in frame from the first base. The germline V gene sets CDR1 to SGHDN and CDR2 to FVKESK.

On this clone itself: This receptor's antigen is unknown. Base qualities are not provided; no much larger clone lies one nucleotide away.

Using the deep immunoSEQ assay, TCR CDR3 regions were amplified from genomic DNA by multiplex PCR. Genomic DNA extracted from each cell subset was distributed evenly over all wells of several immunoSEQ 96-well plates, and each plate served as one replicate. Each replicate PCR for sorted subsets received about 180 ng genomic DNA, equal to tens of thousands of T cell genomes. Purified libraries were quantified with a Qubit 3.0 fluorometer, sized on a Bioanalyzer 2100, and re-quantified with the KAPA Library Quantification kit. A separate single-read 150-cycle Illumina NextSeq 550 flow cell was used to sequence each immunoSEQ 96-well plate. The published analysis was carried out like this. Because the immunoSEQ output included only junctional sequences and no quality scores, the filtering could not be the same as the filtering used for full-length reads. Sequences were annotated with PyIR, a Python wrapper for IgBLAST v1.9, and V/J genes and CDR3 were assigned using IMGT germline references. Reads were removed for weak V/J assignments (E-value above 1e-6), missing CDR3, stop codons, out-of-frame junctions, or ambiguous translated residues. V3J clonotypes were defined by identical inferred V gene, J gene, and CDR3 amino acid sequence. The percentage overlap between two repertoires was calculated by dividing the number of shared unique clonotypes by the size of the smaller repertoire. Richness of each repertoire was evaluated using RTK rarefaction, the Chao1 estimator, and Recon v2.1 estimates of unobserved clonotypes. Generation probabilities were computed with OLGA for all TCRbeta clonotypes obtained by the gDNA method from several donors. The clones in this table, taken by TCRdb from immuneACCESS, are in-frame only. Not every clone is retained; where verified, under half of the shortfall comes from an unresolved V gene, and the cause of the rest is unknown. Clone size and the V and J calls come from that table; the DNA yielded D and trimming. The sample records a few million clones, more than 80% of which are singletons. The biggest ten clones account for over 0.12% of the sample.

This chain is built from TRBV14 and TRBJ2-7, with no confident D gene call. This TCR was recovered from a man younger than 35 in good health. The source material was naive CD4+ T cells sorted from blood. The cell subset or site label for this specimen denotes: CD45RA+ positively selected. The CDR3 here reads CASSHAGYTIWWEQYF. The DNA sequence is given as TGTGCCAGCAGCCATGCTGGGTACACGATTTGGTGGGAGCAGTACTTC.